This is a list of T cell receptor beta chains from one sample in a study of OX40 agonist ivuxolimab in advanced cancers. Method: immunoSEQ multiplex PCR; TCRdb's copy keeps in-frame clones and lacks some. The sample yields more than 45,000 clones, more than 70% seen once. The starting material was CD4+ or CD8+ T cells sorted from blood, obtained in a trial of the OX40 agonist ivuxolimab. These receptor sequences come from an adult with an advanced solid tumor such as melanoma, head and neck, liver or kidney cancer. Both conserved end residues are trimmed from each CDR3. The order of the fields is V gene, CDR3 protein.

v_gene: TRBV18
CDR3aa: ASSPTLDARAQY

v_gene: TRBV30
CDR3aa: AWKDRYSANTGELF

v_gene: TRBV11-3
CDR3aa: ASSLEWQGSLYGYT

v_gene: TRBV10-3
CDR3aa: AISANGGDTEAF

v_gene: TRBV28
CDR3aa: ASSLNRGMAF

v_gene: TRBV9
CDR3aa: ASSGLGSGGATDTQY

v_gene: TRBV4-2
CDR3aa: ASSQPGGNTDTQY

v_gene: TRBV6-1
CDR3aa: ASSGTPPGGGDNEQF

v_gene: TRBV5-8
CDR3aa: ASSLGIAQNQPQH

v_gene: TRBV27
CDR3aa: ASSRSGTGSYEQY

v_gene: TRBV6-1
CDR3aa: ASSERFRAGIGGYT

v_gene: TRBV11-2
CDR3aa: ASSLYSGGPYEQY

v_gene: TRBV6-5
CDR3aa: ASSPTSYRGAY

v_gene: TRBV4-3
CDR3aa: ASSQDYPLGGNSPLH

v_gene: TRBV4-1
CDR3aa: ASSQETGPQTSYNEQF

v_gene: TRBV6-1
CDR3aa: ASIKPGVGGNTIY

v_gene: TRBV9
CDR3aa: ASSVGEVGYGYT

v_gene: TRBV6-1
CDR3aa: ASSEWTGGSSSGGYT

v_gene: TRBV7-9
CDR3aa: ASSLAENTEAF

v_gene: TRBV30
CDR3aa: AWSLGMTEAF

v_gene: TRBV6-1
CDR3aa: ASSDWGQETQY

v_gene: TRBV5-8
CDR3aa: ASSLMTNMGNYGYT

v_gene: TRBV6-5
CDR3aa: ASSYAGGETQY

v_gene: TRBV6-1
CDR3aa: ASSSSGGREAF

v_gene: TRBV2
CDR3aa: ASSDYGPQY

v_gene: TRBV5-1
CDR3aa: ASSPTKVGGFSGNTIY

v_gene: TRBV6-5
CDR3aa: ASRGDSLYGYT

v_gene: TRBV15
CDR3aa: ATSRDLQNTGELF

v_gene: TRBV7-8
CDR3aa: ASSLGAAFATNEKLF

v_gene: TRBV14
CDR3aa: ASSRLAGGELF

v_gene: TRBV5-6
CDR3aa: ASSFDRGETQY

v_gene: TRBV6-6
CDR3aa: ASSYDPPWGYT

v_gene: TRBV7-6
CDR3aa: ASSSETEGDTQY

v_gene: TRBV6-5
CDR3aa: ASSLGMNAGELF

v_gene: TRBV7-3
CDR3aa: ASSRGKEETQY

v_gene: TRBV30
CDR3aa: AWETARNVDTQY